This T cell receptor (beta chain) was identified during a study of blood T cell repertoires in COVID-19. Germline CDR1 MGHRA, CDR2 YSYEKL. Trimming removed 0 bases from V and 13 bases from J, with 10 bases in between. CDR3 length: 13 amino acids. In the original workflow: Reference gene primer amplification gave nucleated cell count estimates. Clones were read by immunoSEQ multiplex PCR, and TCRdb kept only the in-frame ones, dropping some. Clone size and V and J calls were adopted from that table, with D and trimming inferred from the DNA. The data show 80,000 to 95,000 clones, with 75% to 90% seen just once and about 3.3% held by the top ten.

This TCR was sampled from a woman aged 70-85 years with acute or convalescent COVID-19. Sequenced sample: peripheral blood. The chain has TRBV4-1 and TRBJ1-6; D call uncertain. The CDR3 DNA reads TGCGCCAGCAGCCAAGATGGGCAGTACCCCCTCCACTTT. Translating gives CASSQDGQYPLHF.